This TCR beta chain was observed in a study of CXCR3-negative and CXCR3-positive naive CD8 T cells. Germline CDR1 and CDR2: SGHDN and FVKESK. The CDR3 contains 12 residues. The libraries of TRB cDNA were prepared using 5' RACE with UMI labels. TCRdb re-called the 5' RACE reads and gives one entry per CDR3 protein, without DNA. The sample includes tens of thousands of distinct CDR3 sequences. This clonotype was sampled from a human donor in good health. Some clones in this sample may be carry-over from other donors' samples. The chain carries TRBV14 and TRBJ2-7. The sequenced sample consisted of naive CXCR3- CD8+ T cells from blood. Described subset: CD45RO-CCR7+CD27+CD95- naive CD8+ T cells lacking CXCR3 (TNR3-). CDR3 sequence reads: CASSQAVYEQYF.